This T cell receptor beta chain was recorded in a study of early T cells in non-severe SARS-CoV-2 infection. For the study at large: Unsorted whole-blood RNA was sequenced in bulk, leaving chains unpaired.

Trimming cost V 9 bases and J 4 bases, with 16 bases left between them. Per germline, CDR1 MDHEN and CDR2 SYDVKM. The CDR3 is 14 residues long. Study-wide findings and caveats: In VDJdb matching, anti-spike CD8 responses were favored while private and CD4 specificities went missing.

This clonotype was seen at least ten times. Its antigen is not identified. The library protocol tagged individual cDNA molecules with unique molecular identifiers. TCRdb fed the 5' RACE reads into MiXCR, producing one record per CDR3 protein. The table lists roughly 51,000 distinct CDR3 sequences, approximately 9.4% of them singletons, with about 8.5% in the top ten. The source of this sequence is an adult who was a healthcare worker with PCR-confirmed SARS-CoV-2 infection or an uninfected control (not recorded which). The sample taken for sequencing was whole blood. The genes are TRBV28 and TRBJ2-1, with D possibly TRBD2 on 5 matching bases. CDR3 amino acids: CASRRAETYNEQFF. CDR3 DNA: TGTGCCAGTCGGCGGGCGGAAACTTACAATGAGCAGTTCTTC.